This TCR beta chain was captured in a study of PD-L1 blockade in urothelial cancer. Study context: The study started patients on atezolizumab in the mid-2010s, giving 1,200 mg intravenously every 3 weeks.

Noted time point: pretreatment peripheral blood. The table came from immunoSEQ multiplex PCR; TCRdb's copy has only in-frame clones and leaves some out. The sample lists tens of thousands of clones, over 80% occurring once. A few counts support this clone. V lost 8 bases, J lost 5 bases, and 9 bases lay in between. The CDR3 contains 12 residues. Germline lookup yields CDR1 WNHNN and CDR2 SYGVQD (reference sequence). This specimen was PBMCs, taken around atezolizumab (anti-PD-L1) treatment. The chain has TRBV10-1 and TRBJ2-2; D is possibly TRBD1 (5 bases). The source of this sequence is a man aged 60 to 75 with urothelial cancer. CDR3 nucleotides: TGCGCCAGCCAGGGTCCGACCGGGGAGCTGTTTTTT. Translating it yields CASQGPTGELFF.